The 8 T cell receptor beta chains presented below share a single source sample, sequenced in a study of post-analysis software for immune sequencing data. Unique-molecular-identifier-tagged TCR beta cDNA libraries were used. TCRdb redid the calling of the PCR reads with MiXCR, one entry per CDR3 protein. The table lists some 690,000 distinct CDR3 sequences, approximately 30% of them singletons. The antigens these receptors bind are not known. Study results and caveats: Compared with controls, patients had more of about 5 TRBV segments, including TRBV5-6, TRBV5-1 and TRBV20-1.

Sequencing was carried out using blood. These TCRs come from a girl aged 5 to 17 with multiple sclerosis.

V and J are TRBV6-6 and TRBJ1-1; TRBD1 aligns across 7 bases. Germline V lookup: CDR1 MNHNY, CDR2 SVGAGI (reference sequence). J gave up 2 bases and V 6 bases, and 6 bases lay outside the gene matches. The CDR3 is 14 amino acids. The DNA of the CDR3 is TGTGCCAGCAGACCTCGACAGGGAAACACTGAAGCTTTCTTT. Its protein product is CASRPRQGNTEAFF.

Comments on this clonotype: A read error may account for a junction end that differs from germline. The chain employs TRBV10-1 and TRBJ2-1; TRBD1 agrees at 8 bases. The CDR3 loop spans 16 amino acids. Germline V gives CDR1 WNHNN, CDR2 SYGVQD (reference sequence). Written as DNA, the CDR3 is TGCGCCAGCAGTGATTCCGGGACAGGTGACTACAAGGAGCAGTTCTTC. Its protein product is CASSDSGTGDYKEQFF.

The gene calls are TRBV2 and TRBJ2-7; 7 bases are a match to TRBD2. Per germline, CDR1 SNHLY and CDR2 FYNNEI. V was clipped by 4 bases and J by 1 base; unmatched bases: 4. The CDR3 is 14 amino acids. The CDR3 loop is CASSVTGRSYEQYF. CDR3 bases: TGTGCCAGCAGTGTAACCGGGAGGTCCTACGAGCAGTACTTC. The entire variable domain, with the rest obtained from reference TRBV2 and TRBJ2-7, is as follows: EPEVTQTPSHQVTQMGQEVILRCVPISNHLYFYWYRQILGQKVEFLVSFYNNEISEKSEIFDDQFSVERPDGSNFTLKIRSTKLEDSAMYFCASSVTGRSYEQYFGPGTRLTVT.

The chain employs TRBV20-1 and TRBJ2-3; 9 nucleotides match TRBD2. Trimming cost V 3 bases and J 11 bases; bases outside gene matches: 15. The CDR3 consists of 15 residues. The germline V gene encodes CDR1 DFQATT and CDR2 SNEGSKA (reference sequence). The CDR3 nucleotides read TGCAGTGCTAGTTTTGGGCGGGGGGGCAACTTTGGGCAGTATTTT. This translates into CSASFGRGGNFGQYF.

The gene calls are TRBV29-1 and TRBJ2-7, with TRBD1 matching 11 bases. Germline trimming cut 6 bases from V and 4 bases from J; bases unmatched to any gene: 8. Germline-derived CDR1 and CDR2 are SQVTM and ANQGSEA. The CDR3 runs 14 residues. CDR3 amino acids: CSVSSGTGGYEQYF. Here the CDR3 DNA reads TGCAGCGTCAGTTCCGGGACAGGGGGGTACGAGCAGTACTTC.

V is TRBV20-1 and J is TRBJ2-5; the D call may be TRBD1 or TRBD2 (6 bases each). V was cut by 6 bases and J by 5 bases, with 19 bases left in between. The germline CDR1 and CDR2 sequences are DFQATT and SNEGSKA (reference sequence). The CDR3 length is 14 residues. CDR3 sequence reads: CSATWNRGGETQYF. The CDR3 bases are TGCAGTGCCACTTGGAACCGAGGGGGGGAGACCCAGTACTTC.

The chain links TRBV25-1 to TRBJ2-3; D is perhaps TRBD2 (5 bases). The CDR3 consists of 15 residues. V was clipped by 8 bases and J by 0 bases, with 15 bases between them. Germline CDR1 and CDR2: MGHDK and SYGVNS. The DNA of the CDR3 is TGTGCCAGCGGAGAGCCAGCGGAAAGCACAGATACGCAGTATTTT. Its protein product is CASGEPAESTDTQYF.

This clonotype was observed a handful of times. V is TRBV20-1 and J is TRBJ2-5; 8 bases map to TRBD1. From germline, CDR1 is DFQATT and CDR2 SNEGSKA (reference sequence). V shed 0 bases and J 5 bases; nucleotides not matched to a gene: 5. This CDR3 comprises 14 residues. Here the CDR3 reads CSARDAGGSETQYF. The CDR3 coding sequence is TGCAGTGCTAGAGATGCAGGGGGCAGCGAGACCCAGTACTTC.